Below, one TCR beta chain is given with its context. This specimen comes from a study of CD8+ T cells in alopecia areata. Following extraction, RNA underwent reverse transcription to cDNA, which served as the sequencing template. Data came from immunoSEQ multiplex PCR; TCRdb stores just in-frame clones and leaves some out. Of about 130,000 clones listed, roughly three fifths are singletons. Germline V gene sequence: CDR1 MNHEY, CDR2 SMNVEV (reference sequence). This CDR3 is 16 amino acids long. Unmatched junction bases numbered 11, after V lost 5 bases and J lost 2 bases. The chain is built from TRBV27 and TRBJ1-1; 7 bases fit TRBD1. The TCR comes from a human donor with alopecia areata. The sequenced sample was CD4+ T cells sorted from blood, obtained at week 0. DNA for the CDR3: TGTGCCAGCAGTATTTCCTGGACAGGACACAACACTGAAGCTTTCTTT. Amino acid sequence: CASSISWTGHNTEAFF.